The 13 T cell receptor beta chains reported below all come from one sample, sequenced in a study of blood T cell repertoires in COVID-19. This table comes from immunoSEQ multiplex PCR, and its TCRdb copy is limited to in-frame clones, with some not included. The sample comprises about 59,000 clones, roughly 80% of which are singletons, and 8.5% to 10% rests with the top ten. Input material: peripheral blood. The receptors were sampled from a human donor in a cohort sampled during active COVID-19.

The CDR3 loop is CASRKGDSSYEQYF. The CDR3 DNA sequence: TGTGCCAGCAGGAAAGGGGACAGCTCCTACGAGCAGTACTTC. This chain joins TRBV7-8 and TRBJ2-7; 7 nucleotides line up with TRBD1. The trim removed 6 bases at V and 0 bases at J, leaving 5 bases unmatched. Germline values: CDR1 SGHVS, CDR2 FQNEAQ. The CDR3 sequence is 14 residues long.

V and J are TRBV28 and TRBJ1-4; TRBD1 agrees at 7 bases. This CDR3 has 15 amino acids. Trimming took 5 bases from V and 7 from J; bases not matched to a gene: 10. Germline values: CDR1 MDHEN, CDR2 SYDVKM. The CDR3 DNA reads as TGTGCCAGCAGTATAGAGGGGGCGCCGAGTGAAAAACTGTTTTTT. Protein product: CASSIEGAPSEKLFF.

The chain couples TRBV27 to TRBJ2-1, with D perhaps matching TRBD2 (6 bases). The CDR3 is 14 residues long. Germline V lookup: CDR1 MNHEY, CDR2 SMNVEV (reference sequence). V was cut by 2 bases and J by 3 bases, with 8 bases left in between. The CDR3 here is CASSLGRHYNEQFF. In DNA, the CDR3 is TGTGCCAGCAGTTTAGGGAGGCACTACAATGAGCAGTTCTTC.

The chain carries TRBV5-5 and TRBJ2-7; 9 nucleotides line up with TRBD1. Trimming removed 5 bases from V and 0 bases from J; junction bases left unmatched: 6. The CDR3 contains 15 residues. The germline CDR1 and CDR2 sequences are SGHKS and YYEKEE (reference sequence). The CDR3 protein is CASRGDRASSYEQYF. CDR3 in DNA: TGTGCCAGCAGAGGGGACAGGGCAAGCTCCTACGAGCAGTACTTC.

The DNA for the CDR3 is TGTGCCAGCAGTTACCAGGGGGACCCCTTCGAGCAGTACTTC. Protein product: CASSYQGDPFEQYF. This sequence joins TRBV6-5 and TRBJ2-7; 7 nucleotides line up with TRBD1. Trimming removed 2 bases from V and 6 bases from J; junction bases left unmatched: 7. Germline V CDR1 and CDR2: MNHEY, SVGAGI. This CDR3 has 14 amino acids.

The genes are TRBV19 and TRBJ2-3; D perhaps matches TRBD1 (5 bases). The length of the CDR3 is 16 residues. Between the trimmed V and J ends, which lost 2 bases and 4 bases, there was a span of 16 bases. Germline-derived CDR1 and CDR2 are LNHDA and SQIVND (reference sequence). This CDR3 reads CASSISFGRVADTQYF. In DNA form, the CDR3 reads TGTGCCAGTAGTATATCATTCGGCAGGGTCGCAGATACGCAGTATTTT.

CDR3 bases: TGTGCCAGCAGTTACGAGCGGGAGGGCCTTTCCCCAGATACGCAGTATTTT. It specifies CASSYEREGLSPDTQYF. The rearrangement uses TRBV6-2 or TRBV6-3 and TRBJ2-3; TRBD2 agrees at 10 bases. After removal of 2 bases from V and 4 bases from J, the junction contained 9 bases not matched to a gene. This CDR3 comprises 17 residues. Germline V gene lookup returns CDR1 MNHEY and CDR2 SVGEGT.

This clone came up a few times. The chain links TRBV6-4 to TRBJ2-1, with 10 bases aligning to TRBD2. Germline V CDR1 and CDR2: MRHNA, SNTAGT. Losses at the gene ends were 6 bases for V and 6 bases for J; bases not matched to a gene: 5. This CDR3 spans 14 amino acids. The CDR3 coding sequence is TGTGCCAGCAGCGCTAGCGGGGGCGTCAATGAGCAGTTCTTC. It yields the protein CASSASGGVNEQFF.

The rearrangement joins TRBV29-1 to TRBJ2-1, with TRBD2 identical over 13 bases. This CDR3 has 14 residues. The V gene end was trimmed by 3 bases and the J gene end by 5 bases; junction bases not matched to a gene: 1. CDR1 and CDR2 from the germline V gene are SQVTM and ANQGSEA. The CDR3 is CSVEGLAGNNEQFF. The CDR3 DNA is TGCAGCGTTGAGGGACTAGCGGGGAACAATGAGCAGTTCTTC.

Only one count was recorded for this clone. DNA for the CDR3: TGTGCCAGCAGTTTGCTCAGCGGGGGGGGCACTGAAGCTTTCTTT. It translates to CASSLLSGGGTEAFF. The chain employs TRBV27 and TRBJ1-1; maybe TRBD1 (5 bases). The germline V gene has CDR1 MNHEY and CDR2 SMNVEV (reference sequence). Trimming took off 3 bases at V and 4 bases at J, with 15 bases between the two ends. CDR3 length: 15 amino acids.

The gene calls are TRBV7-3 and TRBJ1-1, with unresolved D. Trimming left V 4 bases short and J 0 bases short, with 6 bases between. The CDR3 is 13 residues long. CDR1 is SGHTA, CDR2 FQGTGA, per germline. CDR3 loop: CASSSRMNTEAFF. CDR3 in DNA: TGTGCCAGCAGCTCTAGAATGAACACTGAAGCTTTCTTT.

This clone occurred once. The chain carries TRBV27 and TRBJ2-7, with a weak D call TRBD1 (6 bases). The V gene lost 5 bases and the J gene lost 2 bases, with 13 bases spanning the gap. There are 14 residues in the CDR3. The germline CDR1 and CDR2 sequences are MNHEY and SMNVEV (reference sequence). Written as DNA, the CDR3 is TGTGCCAGCAGTAATCCGGGACAACCCTACGAGCAGTACTTC. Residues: CASSNPGQPYEQYF.

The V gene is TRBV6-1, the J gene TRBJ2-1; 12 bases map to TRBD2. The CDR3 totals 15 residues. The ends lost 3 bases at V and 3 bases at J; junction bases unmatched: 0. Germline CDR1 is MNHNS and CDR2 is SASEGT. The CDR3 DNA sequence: TGTGCCAGCAGTGAGACTAGCGGGGGCTACAATGAGCAGTTCTTC. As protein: CASSETSGGYNEQFF.